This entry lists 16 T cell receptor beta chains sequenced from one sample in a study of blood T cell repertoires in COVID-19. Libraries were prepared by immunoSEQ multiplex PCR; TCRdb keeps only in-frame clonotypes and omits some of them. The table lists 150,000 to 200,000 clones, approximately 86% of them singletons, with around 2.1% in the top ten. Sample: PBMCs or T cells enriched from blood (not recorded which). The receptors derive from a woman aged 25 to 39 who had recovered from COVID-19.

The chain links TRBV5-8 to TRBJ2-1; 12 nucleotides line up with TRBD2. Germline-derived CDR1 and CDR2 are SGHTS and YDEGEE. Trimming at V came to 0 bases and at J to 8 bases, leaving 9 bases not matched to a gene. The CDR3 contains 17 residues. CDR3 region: CASSLGSLAGGGDEQFF. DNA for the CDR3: TGTGCCAGCAGCTTGGGGTCTCTAGCGGGGGGGGGCGATGAGCAGTTCTTC.

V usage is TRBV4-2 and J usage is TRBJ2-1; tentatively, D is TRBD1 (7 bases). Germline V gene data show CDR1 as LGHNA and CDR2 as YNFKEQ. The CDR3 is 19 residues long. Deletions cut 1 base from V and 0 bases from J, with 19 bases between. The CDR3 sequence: CASSQGGGGPRSSYNEQFF. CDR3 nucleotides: TGTGCCAGCAGCCAAGGTGGAGGGGGCCCTCGAAGCTCCTACAATGAGCAGTTCTTC.

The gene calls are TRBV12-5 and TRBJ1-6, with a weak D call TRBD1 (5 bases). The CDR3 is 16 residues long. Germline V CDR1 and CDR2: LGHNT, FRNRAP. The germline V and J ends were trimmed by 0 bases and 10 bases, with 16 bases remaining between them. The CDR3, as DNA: TGTGCTAGTGGTTTGGTACCGGACAACATGGGCTCACCCCTCCACTTT. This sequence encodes CASGLVPDNMGSPLHF.

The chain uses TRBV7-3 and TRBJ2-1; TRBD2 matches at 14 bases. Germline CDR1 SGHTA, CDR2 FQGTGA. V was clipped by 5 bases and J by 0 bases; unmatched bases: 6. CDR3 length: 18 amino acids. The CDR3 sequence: CASSPRLAGGSSYNEQFF. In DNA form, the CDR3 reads TGTGCCAGCAGCCCAAGACTAGCGGGAGGGAGCTCCTACAATGAGCAGTTCTTC.

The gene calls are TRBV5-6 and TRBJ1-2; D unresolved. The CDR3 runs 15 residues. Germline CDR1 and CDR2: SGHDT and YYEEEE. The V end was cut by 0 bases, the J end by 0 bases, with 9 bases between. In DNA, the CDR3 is TGTGCCAGCAGCTTGGGAACAGTTCCTAACTATGGCTACACCTTC. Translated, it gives CASSLGTVPNYGYTF.

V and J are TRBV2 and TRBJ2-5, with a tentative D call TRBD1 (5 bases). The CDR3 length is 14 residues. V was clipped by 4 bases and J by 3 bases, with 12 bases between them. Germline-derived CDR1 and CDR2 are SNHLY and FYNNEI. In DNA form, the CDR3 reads TGTGCCAGCAGTGGGAGAAGGGGAAAAGAGACCCAGTACTTC. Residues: CASSGRRGKETQYF. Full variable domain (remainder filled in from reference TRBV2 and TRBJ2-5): EPEVTQTPSHQVTQMGQEVILRCVPISNHLYFYWYRQILGQKVEFLVSFYNNEISEKSEIFDDQFSVERPDGSNFTLKIRSTKLEDSAMYFCASSGRRGKETQYFGPGTRLLVL.

CDR3 amino acids: CASSGTDFYGYTF. The DNA for the CDR3 is TGTGCCAGCAGTGGGACAGACTTTTATGGCTACACCTTC. V usage is TRBV2 and J usage is TRBJ1-2; D possibly corresponds to TRBD1 (6 bases). The CDR3 covers 13 residues. V was trimmed by 4 bases and J by 5 bases, leaving 11 bases between them. Looked up from germline, CDR1 is SNHLY and CDR2 is FYNNEI. The full variable domain, in which reference TRBV2 and TRBJ1-2 provide the parts outside the CDR3, is EPEVTQTPSHQVTQMGQEVILRCVPISNHLYFYWYRQILGQKVEFLVSFYNNEISEKSEIFDDQFSVERPDGSNFTLKIRSTKLEDSAMYFCASSGTDFYGYTFGSGTRLTVV.

CDR3 nucleotide sequence: TGTGCCAGCGAAGGACAGGGGACACCTGAAGCTTTCTTT. Its protein is CASEGQGTPEAFF. The V and J genes are TRBV12-3 or TRBV12-4 and TRBJ1-1; 9 bases line up with TRBD1. CDR3 length: 13 amino acids. The V and J ends lost 8 bases and 6 bases, in that order; junction bases with no gene match: 7.

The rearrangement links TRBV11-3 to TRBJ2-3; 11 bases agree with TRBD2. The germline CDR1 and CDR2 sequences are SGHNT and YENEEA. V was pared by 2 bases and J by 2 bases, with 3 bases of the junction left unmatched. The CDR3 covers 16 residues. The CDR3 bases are TGTGCCAGCAGCTTACTAGCGGGGGGTCTCACAGATACGCAGTATTTT. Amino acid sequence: CASSLLAGGLTDTQYF.

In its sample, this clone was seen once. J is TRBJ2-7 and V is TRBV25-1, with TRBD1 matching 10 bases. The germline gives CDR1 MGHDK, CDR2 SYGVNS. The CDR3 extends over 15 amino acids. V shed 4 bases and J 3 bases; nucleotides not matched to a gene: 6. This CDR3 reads CASSATGTGDYEQYF. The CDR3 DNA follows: TGTGCCAGCAGTGCAACCGGGACAGGGGACTACGAGCAGTACTTC.

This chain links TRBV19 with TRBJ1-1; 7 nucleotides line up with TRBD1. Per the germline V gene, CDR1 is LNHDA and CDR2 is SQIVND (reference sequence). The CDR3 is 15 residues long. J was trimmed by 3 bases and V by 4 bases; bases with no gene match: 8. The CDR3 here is CASSTWTGPDTEAFF. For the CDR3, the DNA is TGTGCCAGTAGTACATGGACAGGCCCTGACACTGAAGCTTTCTTT.

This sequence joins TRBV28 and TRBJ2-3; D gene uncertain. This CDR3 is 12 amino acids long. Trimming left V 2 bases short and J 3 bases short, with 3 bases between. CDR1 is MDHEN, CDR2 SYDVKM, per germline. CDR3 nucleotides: TGTGCCAGCAGTTTACTTACAGATACGCAGTATTTT. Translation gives CASSLLTDTQYF.

CDR3 sequence reads: CASSFSAQGADGYTF. In nucleotides, the CDR3 is TGTGCCAGCAGCTTTTCGGCACAGGGGGCAGATGGCTACACCTTC. The chain joins TRBV7-8 to TRBJ1-2; the match to TRBD1 covers 9 bases. The CDR3 totals 15 residues. With 3 bases clipped from V and 6 bases from J, the junction kept 8 bases outside the gene matches. Germline V CDR1 and CDR2: SGHVS, FQNEAQ.

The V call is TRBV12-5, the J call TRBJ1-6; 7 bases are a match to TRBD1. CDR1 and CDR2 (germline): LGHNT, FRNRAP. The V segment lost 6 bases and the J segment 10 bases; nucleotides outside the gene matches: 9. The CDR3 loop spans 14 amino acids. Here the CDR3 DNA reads TGTGCTAGTGGGTCGACAGGGCTTAGGTCACCCCTCCACTTT. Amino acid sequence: CASGSTGLRSPLHF. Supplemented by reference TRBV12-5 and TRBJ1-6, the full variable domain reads DARVTQTPRHKVTEMGQEVTMRCQPILGHNTVFWYRQTMMQGLELLAYFRNRAPLDDSGMPKDRFSAEMPDATLATLKIQPSEPRDSAVYFCASGSTGLRSPLHFGNGTRLTVT.

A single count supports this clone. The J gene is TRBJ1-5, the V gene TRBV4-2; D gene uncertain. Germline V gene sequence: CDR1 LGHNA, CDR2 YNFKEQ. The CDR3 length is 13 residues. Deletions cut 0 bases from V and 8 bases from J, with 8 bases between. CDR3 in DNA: TGTGCCAGCAGCCAAGAGTTACAGAAGCCCCAGCATTTT. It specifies CASSQELQKPQHF.

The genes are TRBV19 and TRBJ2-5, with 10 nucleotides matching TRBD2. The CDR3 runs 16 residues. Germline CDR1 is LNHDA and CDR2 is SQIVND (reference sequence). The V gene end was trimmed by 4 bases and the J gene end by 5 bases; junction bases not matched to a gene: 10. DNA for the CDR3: TGTGCCAGTAGTAGATACAGCGGGGGGGCCGGGGAGACCCAGTACTTC. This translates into CASSRYSGGAGETQYF.